Below, 13 T cell receptor beta chains from the same sample are listed, as sequenced in a study of T cells in Graves' hyperthyroidism and ophthalmopathy. TCR beta CDR3 region amplification was performed from RNA transcripts. The HTBI primer set drove a first-round RT-PCR of the TCR CDR3. One entry per CDR3 protein, called by TCRdb with MiXCR from the multiplex PCR reads. The top ten clones hold approximately 12% of a sample with 500,000 to 800,000 distinct CDR3 sequences, more than 12% of them seen once. The source material was blood. The receptors were sampled from a woman in her forties or fifties with Graves' ophthalmopathy.

The chain uses TRBV4-3 and TRBJ2-3; tentatively, D is TRBD2 (6 bases). Germline CDR1 and CDR2: LGHNA and YSLEER. The CDR3 totals 17 residues. Trimming removed 1 base at V and 5 bases at J, with 19 bases between. CDR3 DNA sequence: TGCGCCAGCAGCCAAGGTTACGGGGCGGGATCCGGAGATACGCAGTATTTT. Protein product: CASSQGYGAGSGDTQYF.

This clonotype was picked up many times. The rearrangement uses TRBV5-1 and TRBJ1-1, with 7 bases identical to TRBD1. J was trimmed by 4 bases and V by 6 bases; bases with no gene match: 3. Germline loops: CDR1 SGHRS, CDR2 YFSETQ. The CDR3 has 12 residues. This CDR3 is CASTAGGTEAFF. The CDR3 DNA sequence: TGCGCCAGCACGGCAGGGGGCACTGAAGCTTTCTTT.

The CDR3 DNA follows: TGCGCCAGCAGCCAAGGCGGGGGGCAGTACGAGCAGTACTTC. Its protein product is CASSQGGGQYEQYF. The V call is TRBV4-1, the J call TRBJ2-7, with 8 bases identical to TRBD2. Trimming removed 1 base from V and 4 bases from J; junction bases left unmatched: 3. Per the germline V gene, CDR1 is MGHRA and CDR2 is YSYEKL. The CDR3 has 14 amino acids.

Turning to this clonotype: A junction end diverges from the germline sequence, so it may reflect a read error. V is TRBV7-7 and J is TRBJ2-7; TRBD2 agrees at 7 bases. This CDR3 spans 13 amino acids. Per the germline V gene, CDR1 is SSHAT and CDR2 is FNYEAQ (reference sequence). CDR3 coding DNA: TGTGCTAGCAGCCTACTTTCGGGGGGAGAGCAGTACTTC. This gives the protein CASSLLSGGEQYF.

The chain uses TRBV7-2 and TRBJ2-2; 10 bases are shared with TRBD2. After removal of 1 base from V and 6 bases from J, the junction contained 5 bases not matched to a gene. Germline CDR1 is SGHTA and CDR2 is FQGNSA. This CDR3 contains 16 residues. The CDR3 here is CASSLDSGRDAGELFF. The CDR3 DNA is TGTGCCAGCAGCTTAGACAGCGGGAGGGATGCCGGGGAGCTGTTTTTT.

Many counts were recorded for this clonotype. The chain joins TRBV19 to TRBJ2-1; perhaps TRBD1 as D (6 bases). V lost 9 bases and J 3 bases, leaving 15 bases between the germline ends. The CDR3 consists of 14 residues. Germline lookup yields CDR1 LNHDA and CDR2 SQIVND (reference sequence). This CDR3 is CASTESDSYNEQFF. The CDR3 DNA follows: TGTGCCAGCACCGAATCGGACAGCTACAATGAGCAGTTCTTC.

Ten or more counts support this clonotype. The rearrangement links TRBV3-1 to TRBJ2-3, with a possible D match to TRBD1 (5 bases). Trimming stripped 1 base from V and 6 bases from J, with 11 bases between. CDR1 and CDR2 from the germline V gene are LGHDT and YNNKEL (reference sequence). This CDR3 comprises 14 residues. CDR3 nucleotides: TGTGCCAGCAGCCAAGGGGGCGGACGGGATACGCAGTATTTT. Translating it yields CASSQGGGRDTQYF.

V gene TRBV28 combines with J gene TRBJ2-3, with TRBD2 matching over 9 bases. CDR3 length equals 14 residues. Germline V lookup: CDR1 MDHEN, CDR2 SYDVKM. V lost 10 bases, J lost 3 bases, and 8 bases stayed unmatched. The chain's CDR3 is CAIRSGSHTDTQYF. The DNA for the CDR3 is TGTGCCATCCGTAGCGGGAGTCATACAGATACGCAGTATTTT.

This clonotype was seen ten or more times. An end of the junction differs from the germline gene, which may be a read error. The gene calls are TRBV20-1 and TRBJ2-1, with 11 bases matching TRBD2. The germline CDR1 and CDR2 sequences are DFQATT and SNEGSKA (reference sequence). The CDR3 has 17 amino acids. Here the CDR3 reads CSARDYTSGGTYNEQFF. The DNA of the CDR3 is TGCAGTGCGAGAGATTACACTAGCGGGGGAACCTACAATGAGCAGTTCTTC.

The genes are TRBV2 and TRBJ2-7, with TRBD2 identical over 7 bases. CDR1 and CDR2 (germline): SNHLY, FYNNEI. The CDR3 extends over 15 amino acids. The trim removed 3 bases at V and 5 bases at J, leaving 10 bases unmatched. Written as DNA, the CDR3 is TGTGCCAGCAGTGATGTGGGCGGGAGAGGCCACGAGCAGTACTTC. Translation: CASSDVGGRGHEQYF. Filled out from reference TRBV2 and TRBJ2-7, the complete variable domain reads EPEVTQTPSHQVTQMGQEVILRCVPISNHLYFYWYRQILGQKVEFLVSFYNNEISEKSEIFDDQFSVERPDGSNFTLKIRSTKLEDSAMYFCASSDVGGRGHEQYFGPGTRLTVT.

This clonotype was detected many times. The chain is built from TRBV20-1 and TRBJ2-5, with TRBD1 as a possible D gene (6 bases). CDR3 length: 16 residues. Germline assignment: CDR1 DFQATT and CDR2 SNEGSKA (reference sequence). The germline V and J ends were trimmed by 4 bases and 1 base, with 19 bases remaining between them. In DNA form, the CDR3 reads TGCAGTGCTACGGAGCTACAGGGTTGGACCCAAGAGACCCAGTACTTC. Its protein product is CSATELQGWTQETQYF.

This clonotype was recorded at least ten times. The chain recombines TRBV28 with TRBJ1-6; no firm D call. The germline V gene encodes CDR1 MDHEN and CDR2 SYDVKM. Trimming shortened V by 5 bases and J by 7 bases, and 18 bases separated the two germline ends. This CDR3 contains 16 residues. This CDR3 is CASSPLPTQKNSPLHF. The DNA for the CDR3 is TGTGCCAGCAGTCCACTACCGACACAGAAGAATTCACCCCTCCACTTT.

This sequence joins TRBV28 and TRBJ1-4; TRBD1 matches 9 bases. CDR3 length equals 16 residues. Germline V lookup: CDR1 MDHEN, CDR2 SYDVKM. Germline trimming cut 5 bases from V and 5 bases from J; bases unmatched to any gene: 9. This CDR3 reads CASSADRGIGNEKLFF. DNA of the CDR3: TGTGCCAGCAGTGCCGACAGGGGGATTGGGAATGAAAAACTGTTTTTT. The full variable domain, in which reference TRBV28 and TRBJ1-4 provide the parts outside the CDR3, is DVKVTQSSRYLVKRTGEKVFLECVQDMDHENMFWYRQDPGLGLRLIYFSYDVKMKEKGDIPEGYSVSREKKERFSLILESASTNQTSMYLCASSADRGIGNEKLFFGSGTQLSVL.